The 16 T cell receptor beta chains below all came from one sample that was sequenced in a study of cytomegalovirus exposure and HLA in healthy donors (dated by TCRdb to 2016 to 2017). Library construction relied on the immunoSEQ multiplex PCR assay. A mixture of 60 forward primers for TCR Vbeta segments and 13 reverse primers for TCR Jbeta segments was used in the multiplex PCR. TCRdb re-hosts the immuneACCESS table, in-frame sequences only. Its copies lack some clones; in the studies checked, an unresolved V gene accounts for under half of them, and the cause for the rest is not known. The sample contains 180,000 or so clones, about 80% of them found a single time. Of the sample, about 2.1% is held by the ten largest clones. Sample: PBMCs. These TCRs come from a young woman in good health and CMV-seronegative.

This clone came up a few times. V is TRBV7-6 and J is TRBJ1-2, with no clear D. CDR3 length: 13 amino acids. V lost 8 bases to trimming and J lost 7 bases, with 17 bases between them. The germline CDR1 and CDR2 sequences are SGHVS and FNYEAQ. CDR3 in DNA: TGTGCCAGCGCCTTTTCCCCGGTTGGTGGCTACACCTTC. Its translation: CASAFSPVGGYTF.

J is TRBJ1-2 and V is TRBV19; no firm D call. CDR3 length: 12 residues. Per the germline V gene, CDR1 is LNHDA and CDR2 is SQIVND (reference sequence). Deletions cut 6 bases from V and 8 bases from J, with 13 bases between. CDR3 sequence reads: CASSPTRVGYTF. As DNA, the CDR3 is TGTGCCAGTAGCCCAACGAGGGTCGGCTACACCTTC.

The CDR3 protein is CASSPRGSGGHEQYF. The CDR3 DNA follows: TGTGCCAGCAGCCCCCGGGGTAGCGGGGGGCACGAGCAGTACTTC. The V call is TRBV7-2, the J call TRBJ2-7; 10 positions match TRBD2. V dropped 5 bases and J dropped 5; count of bases not matched to a gene: 9. CDR1 is SGHTA and CDR2 is FQGNSA in the germline V gene. The CDR3 is 15 amino acids.

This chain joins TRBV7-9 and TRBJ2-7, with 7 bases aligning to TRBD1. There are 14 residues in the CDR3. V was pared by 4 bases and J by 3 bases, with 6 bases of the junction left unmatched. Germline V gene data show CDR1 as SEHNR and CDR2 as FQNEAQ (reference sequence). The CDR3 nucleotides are TGTGCCAGCAGCTCGGGACAGAGATACTACGAGCAGTACTTC. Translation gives CASSSGQRYYEQYF. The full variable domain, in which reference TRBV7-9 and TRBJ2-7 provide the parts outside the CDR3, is DTGVSQNPRHKITKRGQNVTFRCDPISEHNRLYWYRQTLGQGPEFLTYFQNEAQLEKSRLLSDRFSAERPKGSFSTLEIQRTEQGDSAMYLCASSSGQRYYEQYFGPGTRLTVT.

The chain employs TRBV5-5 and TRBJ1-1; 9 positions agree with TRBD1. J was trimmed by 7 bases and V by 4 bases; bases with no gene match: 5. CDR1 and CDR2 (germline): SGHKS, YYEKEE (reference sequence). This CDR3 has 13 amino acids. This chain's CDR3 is CASSRTGAVEAFF. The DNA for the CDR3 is TGTGCCAGCAGCCGGACAGGGGCAGTTGAAGCTTTCTTT. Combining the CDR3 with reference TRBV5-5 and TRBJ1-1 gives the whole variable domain DAGVTQSPTHLIKTRGQQVTLRCSPISGHKSVSWYQQVLGQGPQFIFQYYEKEERGRGNFPDRFSARQFPNYSSELNVNALLLGDSALYLCASSRTGAVEAFFGQGTRLTVV.

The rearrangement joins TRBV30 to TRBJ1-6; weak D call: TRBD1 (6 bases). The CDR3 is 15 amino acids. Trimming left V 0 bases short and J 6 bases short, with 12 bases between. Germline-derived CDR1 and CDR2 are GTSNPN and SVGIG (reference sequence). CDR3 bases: TGTGCCTGGAGTGTAACCAGGGGCGGTAATTCACCCCTCCACTTT. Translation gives CAWSVTRGGNSPLHF.

In DNA, the CDR3 is TGCGCCAGCAGCTTGGAACTGGGAAACACCATATATTTT. It encodes CASSLELGNTIYF. The V gene is TRBV5-1, the J gene TRBJ1-3; D gene uncertain. The CDR3 extends over 13 amino acids. The germline gives CDR1 SGHRS, CDR2 YFSETQ. The germline V and J ends were trimmed by 0 bases and 4 bases, with 5 bases remaining between them.

In nucleotides, the CDR3 is TGCGCCAGCAGCTCGGGACTGGGACTACAAGAGACCCAGTACTTC. It specifies CASSSGLGLQETQYF. The chain carries TRBV5-1 and TRBJ2-5, with 7 bases fitting TRBD2. The germline CDR1 and CDR2 sequences are SGHRS and YFSETQ. V lost 3 bases to trimming and J lost 2 bases; unmatched junction nucleotides: 7. The CDR3 runs to 15 residues.

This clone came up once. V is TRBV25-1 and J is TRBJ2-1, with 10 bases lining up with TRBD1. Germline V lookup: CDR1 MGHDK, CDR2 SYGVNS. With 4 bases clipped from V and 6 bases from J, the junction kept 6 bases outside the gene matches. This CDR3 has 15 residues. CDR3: CASSGLGQGLNEQFF. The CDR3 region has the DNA TGTGCCAGCAGTGGATTGGGACAGGGGCTCAATGAGCAGTTCTTC.

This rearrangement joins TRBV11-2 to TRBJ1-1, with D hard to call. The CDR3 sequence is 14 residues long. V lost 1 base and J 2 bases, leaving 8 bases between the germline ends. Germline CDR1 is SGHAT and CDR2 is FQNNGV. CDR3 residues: CASSLGHTNTEAFF. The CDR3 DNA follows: TGTGCCAGCAGCTTAGGGCACACCAACACTGAAGCTTTCTTT.

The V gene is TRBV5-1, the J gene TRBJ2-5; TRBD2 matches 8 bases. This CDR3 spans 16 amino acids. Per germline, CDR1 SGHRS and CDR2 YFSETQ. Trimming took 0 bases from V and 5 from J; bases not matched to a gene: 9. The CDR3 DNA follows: TGCGCCAGCAGCTTGGCCACGACTAGCGTGGGGGAGACCCAGTACTTC. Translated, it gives CASSLATTSVGETQYF.

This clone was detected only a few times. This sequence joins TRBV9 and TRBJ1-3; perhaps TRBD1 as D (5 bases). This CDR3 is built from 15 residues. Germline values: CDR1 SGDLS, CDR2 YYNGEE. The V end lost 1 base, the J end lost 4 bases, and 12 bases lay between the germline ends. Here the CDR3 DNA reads TGTGCCAGCAGCGTACAGGGACTGACGGGAAACACCATATATTTT. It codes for CASSVQGLTGNTIYF.

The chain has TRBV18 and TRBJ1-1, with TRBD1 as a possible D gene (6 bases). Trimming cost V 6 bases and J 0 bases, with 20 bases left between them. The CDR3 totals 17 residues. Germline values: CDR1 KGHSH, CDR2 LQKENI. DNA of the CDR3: TGTGCCAGCTCGTATGGACAGTCCCAACGATTGAACACTGAAGCTTTCTTT. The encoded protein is CASSYGQSQRLNTEAFF.

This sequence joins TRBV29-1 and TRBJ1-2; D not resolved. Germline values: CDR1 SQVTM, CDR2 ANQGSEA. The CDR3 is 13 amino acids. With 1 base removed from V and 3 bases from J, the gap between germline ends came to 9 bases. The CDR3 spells CSVEAGIDYGYTF. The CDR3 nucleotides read TGCAGCGTTGAAGCGGGGATCGACTATGGCTACACCTTC.

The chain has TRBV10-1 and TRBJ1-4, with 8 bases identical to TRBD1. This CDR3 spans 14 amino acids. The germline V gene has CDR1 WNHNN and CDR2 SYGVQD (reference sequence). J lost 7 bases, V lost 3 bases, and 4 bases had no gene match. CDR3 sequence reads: CASSDGTGSEKLFF. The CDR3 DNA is TGCGCCAGCAGTGATGGGACAGGCAGTGAAAAACTGTTTTTT.

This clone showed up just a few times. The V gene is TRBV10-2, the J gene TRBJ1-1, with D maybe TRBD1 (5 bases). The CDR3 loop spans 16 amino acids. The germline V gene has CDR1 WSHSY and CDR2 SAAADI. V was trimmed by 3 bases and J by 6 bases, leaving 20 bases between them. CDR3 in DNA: TGCGCCAGCAGTGACTGGACCGGGACTTGGTTCCCTGAAGCTTTCTTT. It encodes CASSDWTGTWFPEAFF.